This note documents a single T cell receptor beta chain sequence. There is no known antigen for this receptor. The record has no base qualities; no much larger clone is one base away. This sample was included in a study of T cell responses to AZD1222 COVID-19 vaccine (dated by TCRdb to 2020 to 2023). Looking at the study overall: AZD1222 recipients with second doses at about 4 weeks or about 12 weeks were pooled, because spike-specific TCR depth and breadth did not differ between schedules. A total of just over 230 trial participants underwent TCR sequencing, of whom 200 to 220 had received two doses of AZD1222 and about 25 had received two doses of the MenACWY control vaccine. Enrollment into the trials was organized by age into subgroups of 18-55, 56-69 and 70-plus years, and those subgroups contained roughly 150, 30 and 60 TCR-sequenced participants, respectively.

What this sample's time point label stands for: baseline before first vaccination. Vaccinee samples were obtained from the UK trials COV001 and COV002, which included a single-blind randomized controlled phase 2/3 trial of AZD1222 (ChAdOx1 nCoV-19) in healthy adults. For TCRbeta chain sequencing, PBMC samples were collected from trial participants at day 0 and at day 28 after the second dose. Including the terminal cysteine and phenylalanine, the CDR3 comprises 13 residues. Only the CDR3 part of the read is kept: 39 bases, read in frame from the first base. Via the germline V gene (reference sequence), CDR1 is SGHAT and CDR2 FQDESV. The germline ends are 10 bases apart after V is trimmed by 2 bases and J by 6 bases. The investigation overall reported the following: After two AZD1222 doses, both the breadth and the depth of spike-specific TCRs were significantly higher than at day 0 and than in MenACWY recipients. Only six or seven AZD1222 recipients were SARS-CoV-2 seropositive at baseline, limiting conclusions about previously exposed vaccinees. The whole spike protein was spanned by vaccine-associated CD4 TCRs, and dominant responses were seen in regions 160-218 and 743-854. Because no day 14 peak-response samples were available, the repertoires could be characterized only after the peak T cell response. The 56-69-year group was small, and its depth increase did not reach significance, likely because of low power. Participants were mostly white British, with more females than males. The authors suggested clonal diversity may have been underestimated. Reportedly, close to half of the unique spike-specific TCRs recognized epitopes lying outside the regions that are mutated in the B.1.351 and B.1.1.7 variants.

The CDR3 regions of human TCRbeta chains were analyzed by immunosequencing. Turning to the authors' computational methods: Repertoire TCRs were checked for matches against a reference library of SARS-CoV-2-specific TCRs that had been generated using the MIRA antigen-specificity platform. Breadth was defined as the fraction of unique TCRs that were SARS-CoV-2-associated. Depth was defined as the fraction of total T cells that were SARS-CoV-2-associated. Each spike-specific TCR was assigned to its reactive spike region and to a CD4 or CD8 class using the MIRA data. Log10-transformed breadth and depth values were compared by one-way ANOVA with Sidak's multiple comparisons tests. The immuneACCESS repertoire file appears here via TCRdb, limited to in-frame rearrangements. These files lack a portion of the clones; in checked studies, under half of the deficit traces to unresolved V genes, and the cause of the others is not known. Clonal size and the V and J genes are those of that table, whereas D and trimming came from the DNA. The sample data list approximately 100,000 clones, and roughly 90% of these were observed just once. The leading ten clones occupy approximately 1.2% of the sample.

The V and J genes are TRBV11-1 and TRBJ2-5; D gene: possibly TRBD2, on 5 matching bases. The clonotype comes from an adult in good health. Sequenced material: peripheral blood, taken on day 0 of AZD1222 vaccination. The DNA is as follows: TGTGCCAGCAGCTTATACGAGGGAAAGACCCAGTACTTC. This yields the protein CASSLYEGKTQYF.